The 9 T cell receptor beta chains presented below share a single source sample, sequenced in a study of beta chain features in type 1 diabetes. Notes on the study in general: In every one of the four CD4+ subsets, TCRB CDR3s were moderately but significantly shorter in Type 1 diabetes patients.

Of the isolated RNA, all was reverse transcribed, and so the sequenced material was expressed TCRB transcripts. The assay was immunoSEQ multiplex PCR, and TCRdb's table has in-frame clones only and misses some. Among under 300,000 clones listed, approximately 15% were seen once. The antigens of these receptors remain unknown. The sample taken for sequencing was naive CD4+ T cells from blood. These receptor sequences come from a man aged 30 to 39 with type 1 diabetes.

The chain links TRBV5-1 to TRBJ1-1; 10 bases agree with TRBD1. V lost 4 bases and J lost 6; bases outside the gene matches: 9. Germline CDR1 reads SGHRS; CDR2 reads YFSETQ. This CDR3 contains 15 residues. The CDR3 loop is CASSPDRGQRAEAFF. The DNA for the CDR3 is TGCGCCAGCAGCCCCGACAGGGGGCAGAGGGCTGAAGCTTTCTTT.

This chain connects TRBV7-8 to TRBJ2-1; 12 bases align to TRBD2. Germline V gives CDR1 SGHVS, CDR2 FQNEAQ. The V segment lost 0 bases and the J segment 4 bases; nucleotides outside the gene matches: 4. The CDR3 totals 17 residues. The CDR3 loop reads CASSLALAGGLYNEQFF. CDR3 sequence (DNA): TGTGCCAGCAGCTTAGCACTAGCGGGAGGTCTGTACAATGAGCAGTTCTTC.

This clone appeared a few times. V is TRBV5-4 and J is TRBJ2-2, with 7 bases that match TRBD2. Per the germline V gene, CDR1 is SGHNT and CDR2 is YYREEE (reference sequence). CDR3 length: 17 residues. V lost 4 bases, J lost 6 bases, and 15 bases stayed unmatched. This CDR3 reads CASSLVSGGTNSGELFF. For the CDR3, the DNA is TGTGCCAGCAGCCTGGTATCAGGAGGGACTAATTCCGGGGAGCTGTTTTTT.

This clone was picked up a small number of times. The chain has TRBV10-3 and TRBJ2-5; 8 bases are shared with TRBD2. The trim removed 10 bases at V and 3 bases at J, leaving 4 bases unmatched. The germline V gene has CDR1 ENHRY and CDR2 SYGVKD. This CDR3 comprises 12 residues. In nucleotides, the CDR3 is TGTGCCACGGGACTAGAAAAAGAGACCCAGTACTTC. It is translated as CATGLEKETQYF.

V usage is TRBV10-3 and J usage is TRBJ2-5; D might be TRBD1 (5 bases). The germline gives CDR1 ENHRY, CDR2 SYGVKD. This CDR3 is built from 15 residues. The V end was cut by 0 bases, the J end by 5 bases, with 13 bases between. The chain's CDR3 is CAISESGQGPETQYF. DNA of the CDR3: TGTGCCATCAGTGAGTCCGGCCAGGGTCCTGAGACCCAGTACTTC.

The rearrangement links TRBV2 to TRBJ2-2, with D perhaps matching TRBD2 (7 bases). V lost 6 bases to trimming and J lost 4 bases, with 18 bases between them. From germline, CDR1 is SNHLY and CDR2 FYNNEI. The CDR3 contains 16 residues. Here the CDR3 reads CASSYIRGAGTGELFF. In nucleotides, the CDR3 is TGTGCCAGCAGCTACATTCGGGGGGCGGGCACCGGGGAGCTGTTTTTT.

The J gene is TRBJ2-7, the V gene TRBV11-2, with D maybe TRBD2 (5 bases). CDR3 size: 13 residues. Trimming stripped 1 base from V and 7 bases from J, with 11 bases between. The germline V gene encodes CDR1 SGHAT and CDR2 FQNNGV. CDR3 loop: CASSLAGIGEQYF. CDR3 in DNA: TGTGCCAGCAGCTTAGCGGGGATTGGGGAGCAGTACTTC.

This clone was observed a single time. The chain combines TRBV27 with TRBJ2-7; TRBD2 agrees at 9 bases. The CDR3 sequence is 13 residues long. Germline V gives CDR1 MNHEY, CDR2 SMNVEV (reference sequence). The trim removed 8 bases at V and 0 bases at J, leaving 2 bases unmatched. CDR3 in DNA: TGTGCCAGCGCGGGACTAGCCTCCTACGAGCAGTACTTC. This translates into CASAGLASYEQYF.

This clone was seen a handful of times. The J gene is TRBJ1-1, the V gene TRBV18; D perhaps matches TRBD1 (5 bases). CDR1 KGHSH and CDR2 LQKENI come from the germline V gene. The V end was cut by 4 bases, the J end by 0 bases, with 12 bases between. This CDR3 region has 15 residues. Here the CDR3 DNA reads TGTGCCAGCTCACAGGATGCAGGGTTGAACACTGAAGCTTTCTTT. Translating it yields CASSQDAGLNTEAFF.